The T cell receptor (beta chain) under discussion was sequenced for a study of shared clonotypes between healthy human individuals. Overall study context: A couple of women and a few men aged 18 to 49 made up the donors. Per donor, CD8 memory used one plate, CD8 naive used two, CD4 memory used three and CD4 naive used three.

Libraries were prepared by immunoSEQ multiplex PCR; TCRdb keeps only in-frame clonotypes and omits some of them. The top ten clones hold under 0.45% of a sample with about 2.3 million clones, 85% to 95% of them seen once. Study-level findings and limits: The four-donor shared clonotypes exceeded non-shared clonotypes in generation probability, with non-shared ones scoring lower.

The CDR3 length is 16 residues. The V gene's germline CDR1 is MNHEY and CDR2 SVGAGI. V lost 0 bases, J lost 0 bases, and 11 bases lay in between. With respect to this clone: What it binds is not known.

Sequenced: naive CD4+ T cells from PBMCs. Subset given: CD45RA+ positively selected. The rearrangement joins TRBV6-5 to TRBJ1-1; D unresolved. This clonotype was sampled from a man younger than 30 in good health. Some clones in this sample may be carry-over from other donors' samples. In DNA form, the CDR3 reads TGTGCCAGCAGTTACTCGTTTGCGCGAATGAACACTGAAGCTTTCTTT. It encodes CASSYSFARMNTEAFF.